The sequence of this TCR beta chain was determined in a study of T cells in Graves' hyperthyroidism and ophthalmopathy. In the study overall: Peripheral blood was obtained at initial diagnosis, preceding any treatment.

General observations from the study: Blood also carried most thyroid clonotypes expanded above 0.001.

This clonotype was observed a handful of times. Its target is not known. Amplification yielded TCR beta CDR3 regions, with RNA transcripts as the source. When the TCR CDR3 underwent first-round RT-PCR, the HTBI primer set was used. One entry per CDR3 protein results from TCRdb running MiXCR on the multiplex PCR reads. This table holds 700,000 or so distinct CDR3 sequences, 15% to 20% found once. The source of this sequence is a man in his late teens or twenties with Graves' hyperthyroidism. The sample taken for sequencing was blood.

The CDR3 bases are TGCGCCAGCAGTGAGTCGAGGTTCGGGACGGTTACCTACGAGCAGTACTTC. Translated, it gives CASSESRFGTVTYEQYF. The V and J genes are TRBV10-1 and TRBJ2-7; D is tentatively TRBD1 or TRBD2 (5 bases each). This CDR3 spans 17 amino acids. V lost 0 bases, J lost 2 bases, and 17 bases lay in between. CDR1 is WNHNN, CDR2 SYGVQD, per germline (reference sequence).